These T cell receptor beta chains were read from a single sample in a study of T cell responses to AZD1222 COVID-19 vaccine. TCRdb keeps only in-frame clones here, not all; method: immunoSEQ multiplex PCR. The sample consists of under 200,000 clones, just over 90% of them appearing once. Sample: peripheral blood, taken 28 days after the second AZD1222 dose. These receptors came from an adult who received the AZD1222 COVID-19 vaccine. CDR3s include the opening cysteine and the closing phenylalanine or tryptophan. D genes are given only for firm matches. Rows may omit the clone size; those that give it use once, few, many or a size class.

NA | TRBJ1-1 | NA | TRBV7-9 | TGTGCCAGCAGCCATCTAGGTTTCGCTGAAGCTTTCTTT | CASSHLGFAEAFF
NA | TRBJ2-2 | TRBD2 | TRBV19 | TGTGCCAGCCGCAGCGGGAGGGACACCGGGGAGCTGTTTTTT | CASRSGRDTGELFF
NA | TRBJ2-2 | NA | TRBV5-4 | TGTGCCAGCAGCTTGGGTGGGACCGGAAAGACCGGGGAGCTGTTTTTT | CASSLGGTGKTGELFF
NA | TRBJ2-3 | NA | TRBV15 | TGTGCCACCAGCAGAGATCGGCTTAGCACAGATACGCAGTATTTT | CATSRDRLSTDTQYF
once | TRBJ1-1 | TRBD1 | TRBV5-1 | TGCGCCAGCAGCTTGGGGACAGGGTTTATGGAAGCTTTCTTT | CASSLGTGFMEAFF
NA | TRBJ1-5 | NA | TRBV27 | TGTGCCAGCAGTTTCCAGGGGAGAGGCGATCAGCCCCAGCATTTT | CASSFQGRGDQPQHF
NA | TRBJ1-5 | NA | TRBV15 | TGTGCCGCCTCTGAGAACAATCAGCCCCAGCATTTT | CAASENNQPQHF
NA | TRBJ1-1 | NA | TRBV7-9 | TGTGCCAGCAGTCCTCCTGCCGGGAGGACTGAAGCTTTCTTT | CASSPPAGRTEAFF
NA | TRBJ2-3 | NA | TRBV27 | TGTGCCAGCAGTCCACCCACAGATACGCAGTATTTT | CASSPPTDTQYF
once | TRBJ2-5 | TRBD1 | TRBV6-4 | TGTGCCAGCAGTGCCAACGTAGGGGGCCGAGAGACCCAGTACTTC | CASSANVGGRETQYF
NA | TRBJ2-2 | TRBD2 | TRBV5-1 | TGCGCCAGCAGCAGTAGCGGGAGGGCCAGGACCGGGGAGCTGTTTTTT | CASSSSGRARTGELFF
NA | TRBJ2-2 | NA | TRBV5-4 | TGTGCCAGCAGCTTGGCCGTAGCAGGGCAGAACACCGGGGAGCTGTTTTTT | CASSLAVAGQNTGELFF
NA | TRBJ2-1 | NA | TRBV24-1 | TGTGCCACCAGTGATTTGCGCCTGGACAATGAGCAGTTCTTC | CATSDLRLDNEQFF
few | TRBJ2-7 | TRBD1 | TRBV19 | TGTGCCAGTAGTCCAGACAGGGGGCAAGAGCAGTACTTC | CASSPDRGQEQYF
once | TRBJ2-7 | TRBD1 | TRBV27 | TGTGCCAGCAGATCGGACAGGGCACCTTACGAGCAGTACTTC | CASRSDRAPYEQYF
NA | TRBJ1-1 | NA | TRBV27 | TGTGCCAGCAGTCCAAACAGGCTGACTGAAGCTTTCTTT | CASSPNRLTEAFF
NA | TRBJ1-4 | NA | TRBV2 | TGTGCCAGCAGTGAACTGACGGCAACTAATGAAAAACTGTTTTTT | CASSELTATNEKLFF
NA | TRBJ2-3 | TRBD2 | TRBV7-9 | TGTGCCAGCAGCTTACAGCGGGGGGGCCAAACAGATACGCAGTATTTT | CASSLQRGGQTDTQYF
NA | TRBJ2-1 | TRBD2 | TRBV28 | TGTGCCAGCAGTTCCCGGGGGGGGCTGAGGTCCTACAATGAGCAGTTCTTC | CASSSRGGLRSYNEQFF
NA | TRBJ2-7 | NA | TRBV30 | TGTGCCTGGAACAGGGAGGGCAGGCCAGGCTACGAGCAGTACTTC | CAWNREGRPGYEQYF
NA | TRBJ2-5 | TRBD2 | TRBV5-3 | TGTGCCAGAAGCTGGGTTCTAGCGGGAGGGCCTAACACACAAGAGACCCAGTACTTC | CARSWVLAGGPNTQETQYF
once | TRBJ2-7 | TRBD2 | TRBV3-1/TRBV3-2 | TGTGCCAGCAGCACCGGACTAGGCGAGCAGTACTTC | CASSTGLGEQYF